This T cell receptor beta chain was found in a study of naive and memory T cell subsets. Overall study findings and caveats: Naive repertoires, especially CD8, held a few larger clonotypes, possibly memory cells re-expressing CD45RA.

Two oligonucleotides, mixed equimolar, formed the beta constant-region primer covering TRBC1 and TRBC2. Four rounds of PCR amplified the ligated cDNA using nested alpha and beta constant-region primers plus SP2. From the UMI-ligation and nested PCR reads, TCRdb called clonotypes with MiXCR, one entry per CDR3 protein. The sample comprises about 90,000 distinct CDR3 sequences, approximately 10% of which are singletons, and 0.12% to 0.15% rests with the top ten. Germline CDR1 reads DFQATT; CDR2 reads SNEGSKA (reference sequence). The CDR3 totals 14 residues. Losses at the gene ends were 4 bases for V and 2 bases for J; bases not matched to a gene: 3. This clonotype appeared many times. Its antigen is not known.

Material: naive CD4+ T cells from blood. The source is a human donor in good health. The chain is built from TRBV20-1 and TRBJ2-1; 9 nucleotides match TRBD2. The CDR3 sequence is CSATLAGPYNEQFF. The CDR3 region has the DNA TGCAGTGCTACCCTAGCGGGACCCTACAATGAGCAGTTCTTC.